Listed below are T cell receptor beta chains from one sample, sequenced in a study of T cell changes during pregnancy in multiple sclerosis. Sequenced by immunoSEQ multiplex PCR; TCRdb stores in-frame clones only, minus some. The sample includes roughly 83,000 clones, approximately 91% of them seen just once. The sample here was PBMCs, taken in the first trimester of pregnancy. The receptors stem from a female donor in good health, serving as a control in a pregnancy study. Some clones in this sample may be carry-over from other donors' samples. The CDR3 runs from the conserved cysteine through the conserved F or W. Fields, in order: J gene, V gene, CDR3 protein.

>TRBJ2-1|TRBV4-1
CASSQEGASYNEQFF
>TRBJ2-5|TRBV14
CASSPIAGGAWETQYF
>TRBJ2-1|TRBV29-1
CSVGGPGLGGYNEQFF
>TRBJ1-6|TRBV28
CASSPGTGDNSPLHF
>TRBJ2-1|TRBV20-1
CSAYRDFEQFF
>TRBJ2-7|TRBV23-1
CASSPDRAYEQYF
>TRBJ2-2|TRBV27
CASSLSYRGWDTGELFF
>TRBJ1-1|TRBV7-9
CASSLDPGRNTEAFF
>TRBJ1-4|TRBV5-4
CASSAQDSSEKLFF
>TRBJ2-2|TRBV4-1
CASSQVAGTNTGELFF
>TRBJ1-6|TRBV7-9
CASSFGGSYNSPLHF
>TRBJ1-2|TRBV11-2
CASSSPRDSLNYGYTF
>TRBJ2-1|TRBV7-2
CASSPMVLAGYNEQFF
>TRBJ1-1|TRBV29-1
CSGGTGFTEAFF
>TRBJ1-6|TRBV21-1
CASSIICTTGESSYNSPLHF
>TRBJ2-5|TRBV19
CASSIGGGLETQYF